The source of this TCR beta chain is a study of shared clonotypes between healthy human individuals. Naive CD8 cells lacked CD45RO, underwent positive selection for CCR7 and left out terminally differentiated effector memory CD45RA+ cells. The assay was immunoSEQ multiplex PCR, and TCRdb's table has in-frame clones only and misses some. Counted here are some 630,000 clones, approximately 96% occurring once; the ten biggest clones make up about 0.12%. V shed 1 base and J shed 5 bases, with 13 bases lying between them. The CDR3 sequence is 15 residues long. Germline values: CDR1 MGHRA, CDR2 YSYEKL. The rearrangement links TRBV4-1 to TRBJ2-3, with unresolved D. Sequencing used naive CD8+ T cells sorted from blood. The TCR sequence derives from a woman aged 30 to 39 in good health. The CDR3 DNA reads TGCGCCAGCAGCCAAGTTGAAAGGGCAGGAGATACGCAGTATTTT. Encoded protein: CASSQVERAGDTQYF.